These T cell receptor beta chains were read from a single sample in a study of blood T cell repertoires in COVID-19. Sequenced by immunoSEQ multiplex PCR; TCRdb stores in-frame clones only, minus some. The repertoire has 200,000 or so clones, roughly 84% of them found once; the top ten carry 7.2%. The sequenced sample was PBMCs or T cells enriched from blood (not recorded which). These receptors were collected from a man aged 25-45 years in a cohort exposed to, infected with or recovered from COVID-19 (not recorded which). Both conserved end residues are part of each CDR3. Each record gives: V gene, D gene, J gene, clone size, CDR3 DNA, CDR3 protein. The D gene is left open where the match is weak. Only some rows state a clone size, as once, few, many or a class for expanded clones.

TRBV19,-,TRBJ1-1,-,TGTGCCAGTAGTATCGATGGGGGGACTGAAGCTTTCTTT,CASSIDGGTEAFF
TRBV7-8,TRBD2,TRBJ2-7,-,TGTGCCAGCAGCTTTACCCTCCCTAGCGGGAGGTTAACATCCTACGAGCAGTACTTC,CASSFTLPSGRLTSYEQYF
TRBV27,-,TRBJ1-2,-,TGTGCCAGCAGGGTAGCTAACTATGGCTACACCTTC,CASRVANYGYTF
TRBV6-2/TRBV6-3,TRBD1,TRBJ1-1,-,TGTGCCAGCAGCCCTAAGACAGGGGGCATACGGAACACTGAAGCTTTCTTT,CASSPKTGGIRNTEAFF
TRBV28,-,TRBJ1-3,-,TGTGCCAGCAGTCCGCCTCGGGGAGCGGGGACTGGAAACACCATATATTTT,CASSPPRGAGTGNTIYF
TRBV7-3,TRBD2,TRBJ2-7,-,TGTGCCAGCAGCTTACTAGCGGGCCCCCCCTACGAGCAGTACTTC,CASSLLAGPPYEQYF
TRBV28,TRBD1,TRBJ1-2,-,TGTGCCAGCAGTTTAAGGACAGGGGTTGGTGGCTACACCTTC,CASSLRTGVGGYTF
TRBV7-9,TRBD1,TRBJ1-5,-,TGTGCCAGCAGCTCCGGGACAGGTTTTGAAAGCAATCAGCCCCAGCATTTT,CASSSGTGFESNQPQHF
TRBV7-3,TRBD2,TRBJ2-1,-,TGTGCCAGCAGCTTCTCCCCGACTAGCGGACTGACCAATGAGCAGTTCTTC,CASSFSPTSGLTNEQFF
TRBV7-9,TRBD2,TRBJ2-3,-,TGTGCCAGCAGTTCGACTAGCGGGAGACGGAGCACAGATACGCAGTATTTT,CASSSTSGRRSTDTQYF
TRBV10-3,TRBD1,TRBJ2-7,-,TGTGCCATCAGTGAAAGGGGACAGATGTCCTACGAGCAGTACTTC,CAISERGQMSYEQYF
TRBV28,-,TRBJ1-1,-,TGTGCCAGCAGTTCGGACATTTTTGCGAACACTGAAGCTTTCTTT,CASSSDIFANTEAFF
TRBV6-1,TRBD1,TRBJ1-2,-,TGTGCCAGCAGTGAAGGCAGGGGGCAAGATGGCTACACCTTC,CASSEGRGQDGYTF
TRBV27,TRBD1,TRBJ2-1,-,TGTGCCAGCAGAATGGACAGGGGGCAATACACTGAGCAGTTCTTC,CASRMDRGQYTEQFF
TRBV6-2/TRBV6-3,-,TRBJ1-5,once,TGTGCCAGCAGTCCACAGAGCAATCAGCCCCAGCATTTT,CASSPQSNQPQHF
TRBV6-4,-,TRBJ1-1,-,TGTGCCAGCAGTGAACAGCCCGGGGGGCAGATCACTGAAGCTTTCTTT,CASSEQPGGQITEAFF
TRBV9,TRBD1,TRBJ1-4,-,TGTGCCAGCAGCCAAGGACAGGGGAGTGAAAAACTGTTTTTT,CASSQGQGSEKLFF
TRBV6-1,TRBD2,TRBJ2-1,-,TGTGCCAGCAGTGATGAAGGCGGGAGGCAGTTCTTC,CASSDEGGRQFF
TRBV7-9,-,TRBJ1-1,once,TGTGCCAGCAGCATGGGGGGGACTGAAGCTTTCTTT,CASSMGGTEAFF
TRBV19,-,TRBJ1-4,-,TGTGCCAGTAGTTTTACGTTTACGAGAGAAAAACTGTTTTTT,CASSFTFTREKLFF
TRBV28,-,TRBJ2-1,-,TGTGCCAGCAGTGGGGGCGGGAGCTCCTACAATGAGCAGTTCTTC,CASSGGGSSYNEQFF
TRBV24-1,-,TRBJ2-1,-,TGTGCCACCAGTGACCAGTACAATGAGCAGTTCTTC,CATSDQYNEQFF
TRBV4-1,TRBD1,TRBJ1-1,-,TGCGCCAGCAGCCTCCAGGGGGCCAGGGATTTTTCTGAAGCTTTCTTT,CASSLQGARDFSEAFF
TRBV20-1,TRBD2,TRBJ2-1,-,TGCAGTGCTAGTAATTTTCCGGGAGGGCCGGCTTCCAATGAGCAGTTCTTC,CSASNFPGGPASNEQFF
TRBV10-2,-,TRBJ2-7,-,TGCGCCAGCAGTGAGTCGAGGGGGCGGGGTTCCTACGAGCAGTACTTC,CASSESRGRGSYEQYF
TRBV18,-,TRBJ1-2,-,TGTGCCAGCTCCGACCAGTCCGGGGGCTACACCTTC,CASSDQSGGYTF
TRBV24-1,TRBD2,TRBJ2-3,-,TGTGCCACCAGTGATTGGGCTAGCGGGAGGCCAGATACGCAGTATTTT,CATSDWASGRPDTQYF
TRBV7-2,TRBD2,TRBJ2-1,-,TGTGCCAGCAGGGCTCCTAGCGGGAGGACGGGAAATGAGCAGTTCTTC,CASRAPSGRTGNEQFF
TRBV25-1,TRBD1,TRBJ1-1,-,TGTGCCAGCACCGAATGGGGGACAGGGCGAGCTTTCTTT,CASTEWGTGRAFF
TRBV6-2/TRBV6-3,-,TRBJ1-2,-,TGTGCCAGCAGTTACTCGAAAGTCGCGGGGGGCGAGGATGGCTACACCTTC,CASSYSKVAGGEDGYTF
TRBV5-4,TRBD2,TRBJ2-7,-,TGTGCCAGCAGACTGGCGGGAGGGCCCCACGAGCAGTACTTC,CASRLAGGPHEQYF
TRBV2,TRBD2,TRBJ2-2,once,TGTGCCAGCAGTGAATTACTAGCGGCTACCGGGGAGCTGTTTTTT,CASSELLAATGELFF
TRBV6-1,-,TRBJ2-1,-,TGTGCCAGCAGTGAAGCTGGGCGGGATGAGCAGTTCTTC,CASSEAGRDEQFF
TRBV13,-,TRBJ1-3,-,TGTGCCAGCAGCTTATGGGTTCTGAGGGACTCTGGAAACACCATATATTTT,CASSLWVLRDSGNTIYF
TRBV7-8,TRBD1,TRBJ1-1,many,TGTGCCAGCAGCTTAGTAGACAGGGCTAGTACTGAAGCTTTCTTT,CASSLVDRASTEAFF
TRBV7-8,-,TRBJ1-6,-,TGTGCCAGCAGCCTCACAGCATCACCCCTCCACTTT,CASSLTASPLHF
TRBV7-2,-,TRBJ2-7,-,TGTGCCAGCAGCTTAGAGGTGGGAGGCCTCGAGCAGTACTTC,CASSLEVGGLEQYF
TRBV29-1,-,TRBJ2-3,-,TGCAGCGTTCCCAGGGGAGCAGATACGCAGTATTTT,CSVPRGADTQYF